This TCR beta chain was found in a study of Ad26.COV2.S vaccination and SARS-CoV-2 variants. Looking at the study overall: Sample donor was a member of the COV1001 Ad26.COV2.S trial arm. Donor got 5x10^10 or 1x10^11 viral particles of Ad26.COV2.S.

Noted treatment: some 20 received Ad26.COV2.S at low or high dose, single or two shots; about 5 received placebo; per-sample allocation not given. Day 63 after the first injection of vaccine or placebo was the sampling time. The table lists this clone with a count of one. CDR1 and CDR2 (germline): LGHDT, YNNKEL (reference sequence). This CDR3 has 16 residues. V was clipped by 11 bases and J by 4 bases; unmatched bases: 11. The assay was immunoSEQ multiplex PCR, and TCRdb's table has in-frame clones only and misses some. Among approximately 400,000 clones, around four fifths were seen once, and the ten largest hold just under 7.5%.

The sample was peripheral blood, taken in a trial of Ad26.COV2.S vaccine versus placebo. This sequence originates from a person aged 18-65 years who received the Ad26.COV2.S COVID-19 vaccine or a placebo. The chain links TRBV3-1 (or the pseudogene TRBV3-2) to TRBJ2-3, with 14 bases identical to TRBD2. The CDR3 region is CAAGPTSGRAPDTQYF. The CDR3 nucleotides read TGTGCCGCCGGACCGACTAGCGGGAGGGCCCCAGATACGCAGTATTTT.